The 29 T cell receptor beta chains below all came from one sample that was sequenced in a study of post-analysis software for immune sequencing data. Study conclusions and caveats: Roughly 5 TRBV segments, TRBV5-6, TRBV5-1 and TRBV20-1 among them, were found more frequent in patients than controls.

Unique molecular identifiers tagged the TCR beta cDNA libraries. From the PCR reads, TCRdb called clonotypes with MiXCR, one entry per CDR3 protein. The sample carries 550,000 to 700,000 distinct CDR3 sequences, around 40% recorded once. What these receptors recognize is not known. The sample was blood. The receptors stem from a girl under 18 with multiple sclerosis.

The CDR3: CASSQDLQSTGELFF. DNA of the CDR3: TGCGCCAGCAGCCAAGATCTCCAGTCCACCGGGGAGCTGTTTTTT. This chain connects TRBV4-1 to TRBJ2-2, with unresolved D. The CDR3 runs to 15 residues. V gave up 0 bases and J gave up 4 bases, with 9 bases separating them. Germline V gene lookup returns CDR1 MGHRA and CDR2 YSYEKL.

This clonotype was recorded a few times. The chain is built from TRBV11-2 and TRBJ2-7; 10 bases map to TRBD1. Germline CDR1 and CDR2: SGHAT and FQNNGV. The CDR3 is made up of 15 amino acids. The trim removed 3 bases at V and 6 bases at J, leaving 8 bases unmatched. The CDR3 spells CASSLSRDRGREQYF. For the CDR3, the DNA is TGTGCCAGCAGCTTGAGCCGGGACAGGGGTCGCGAGCAGTACTTC.

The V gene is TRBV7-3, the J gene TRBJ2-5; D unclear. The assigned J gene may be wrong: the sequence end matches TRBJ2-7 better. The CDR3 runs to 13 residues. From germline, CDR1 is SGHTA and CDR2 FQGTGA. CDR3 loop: CASSLWQTSEQYF. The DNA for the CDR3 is TGTGCCAGCAGCTTATGGCAGACGAGCGAGCAGTACTTC.

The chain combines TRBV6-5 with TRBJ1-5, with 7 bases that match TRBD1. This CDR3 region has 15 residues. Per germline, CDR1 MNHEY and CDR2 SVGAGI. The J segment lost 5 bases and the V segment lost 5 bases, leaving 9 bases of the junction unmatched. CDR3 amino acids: CASSTNRGRDQPQHF. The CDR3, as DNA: TGTGCCAGCAGTACCAACAGGGGCCGGGATCAGCCCCAGCATTTT.

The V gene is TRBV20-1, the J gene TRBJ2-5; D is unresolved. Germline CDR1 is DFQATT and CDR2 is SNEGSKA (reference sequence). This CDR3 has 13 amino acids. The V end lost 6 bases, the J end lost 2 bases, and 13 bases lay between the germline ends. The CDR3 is CSAQSGTQETQYF. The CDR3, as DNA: TGCAGTGCCCAAAGTGGAACTCAAGAGACCCAGTACTTC.

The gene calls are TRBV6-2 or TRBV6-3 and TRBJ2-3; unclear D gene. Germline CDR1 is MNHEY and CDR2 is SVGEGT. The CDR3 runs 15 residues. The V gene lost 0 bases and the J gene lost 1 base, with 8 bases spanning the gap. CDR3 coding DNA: TGTGCCAGCAGTTACTCGTGGCGTCGCACAGATACGCAGTATTTT. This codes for CASSYSWRRTDTQYF.

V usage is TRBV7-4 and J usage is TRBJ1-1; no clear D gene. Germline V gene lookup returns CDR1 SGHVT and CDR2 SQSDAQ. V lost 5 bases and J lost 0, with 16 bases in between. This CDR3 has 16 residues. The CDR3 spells CASSRRARCMNTEAFF. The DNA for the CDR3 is TGTGCCAGCAGCCGCCGGGCCAGATGCATGAACACTGAAGCTTTCTTT.

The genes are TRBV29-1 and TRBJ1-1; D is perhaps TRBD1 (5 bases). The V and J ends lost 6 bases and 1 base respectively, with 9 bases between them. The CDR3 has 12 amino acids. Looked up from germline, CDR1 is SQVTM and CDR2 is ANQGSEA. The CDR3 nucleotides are TGCAGCGTCACCGGGGGGAACACTGAAGCTTTCTTT. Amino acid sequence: CSVTGGNTEAFF.

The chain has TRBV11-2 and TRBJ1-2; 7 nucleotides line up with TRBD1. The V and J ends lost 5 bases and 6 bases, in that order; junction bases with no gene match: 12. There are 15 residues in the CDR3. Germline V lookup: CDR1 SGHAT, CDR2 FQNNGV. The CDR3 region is CASSEQDREGDGYTF. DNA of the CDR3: TGTGCCAGCAGCGAACAAGACAGGGAGGGGGATGGCTACACCTTC.

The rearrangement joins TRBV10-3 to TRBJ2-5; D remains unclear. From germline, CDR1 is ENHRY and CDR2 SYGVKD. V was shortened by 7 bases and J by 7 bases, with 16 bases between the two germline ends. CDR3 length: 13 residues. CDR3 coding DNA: TGTGCCATCAAGAAACAAGGGTGGGGGACCCAGTACTTC. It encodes CAIKKQGWGTQYF.

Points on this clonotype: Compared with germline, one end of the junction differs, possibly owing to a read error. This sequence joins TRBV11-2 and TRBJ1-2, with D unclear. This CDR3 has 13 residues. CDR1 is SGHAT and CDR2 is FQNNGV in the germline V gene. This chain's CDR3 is CAGSLSHGSGYTF. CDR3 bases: TGTGCCGGCAGCTTATCTCACGGGTCGGGCTACACCTTC.

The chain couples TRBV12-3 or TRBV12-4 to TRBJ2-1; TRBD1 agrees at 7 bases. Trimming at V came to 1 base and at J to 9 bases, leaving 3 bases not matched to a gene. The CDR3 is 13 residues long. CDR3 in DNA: TGTGCCAGCAGTTTAGGACAGGGCGCTGAGCAGTTCTTC. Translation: CASSLGQGAEQFF.

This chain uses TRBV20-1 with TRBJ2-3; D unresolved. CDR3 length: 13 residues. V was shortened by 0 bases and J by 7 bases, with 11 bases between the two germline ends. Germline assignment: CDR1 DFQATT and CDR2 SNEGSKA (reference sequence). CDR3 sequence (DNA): TGCAGTGCTAGAGAGCCCCCGGAGAATACGCAGTATTTT. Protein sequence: CSAREPPENTQYF.

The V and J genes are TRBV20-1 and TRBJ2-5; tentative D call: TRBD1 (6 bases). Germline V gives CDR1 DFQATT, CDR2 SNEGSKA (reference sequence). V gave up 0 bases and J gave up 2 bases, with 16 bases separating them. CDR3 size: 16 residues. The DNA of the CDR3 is TGCAGTGCTAGAGACCCCAAAACAGGGTTTCAAGAGACCCAGTACTTC. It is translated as CSARDPKTGFQETQYF.

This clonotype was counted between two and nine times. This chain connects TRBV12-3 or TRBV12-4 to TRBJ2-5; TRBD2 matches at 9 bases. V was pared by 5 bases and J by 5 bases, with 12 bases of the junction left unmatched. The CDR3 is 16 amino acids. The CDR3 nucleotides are TGTGCCAGCAGTGGGAGCGGGGGGCCCATCGGGGAGACCCAGTACTTC. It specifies CASSGSGGPIGETQYF.

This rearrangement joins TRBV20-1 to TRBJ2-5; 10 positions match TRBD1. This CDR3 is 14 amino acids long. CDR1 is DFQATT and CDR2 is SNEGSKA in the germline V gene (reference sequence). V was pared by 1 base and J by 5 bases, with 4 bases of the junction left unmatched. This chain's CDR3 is CSARATGGKETQYF. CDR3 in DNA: TGCAGTGCTAGAGCGACAGGGGGCAAGGAGACCCAGTACTTC.

CDR3 in amino acids: CASSLRGEREKLFF. The CDR3 DNA reads as TGTGCCAGCAGTTTAAGAGGGGAGAGAGAAAAACTGTTTTTT. This chain joins TRBV12-3 or TRBV12-4 and TRBJ1-4; maybe TRBD1 (5 bases). Trimming pared 2 bases from V and 8 bases from J, leaving 12 bases between. The CDR3 runs 14 residues.

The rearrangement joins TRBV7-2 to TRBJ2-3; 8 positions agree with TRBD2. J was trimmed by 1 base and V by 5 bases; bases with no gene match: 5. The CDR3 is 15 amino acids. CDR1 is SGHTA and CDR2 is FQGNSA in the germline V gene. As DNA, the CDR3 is TGTGCCAGCAGCATCGGACTAGCAGGCACAGATACGCAGTATTTT. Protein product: CASSIGLAGTDTQYF.

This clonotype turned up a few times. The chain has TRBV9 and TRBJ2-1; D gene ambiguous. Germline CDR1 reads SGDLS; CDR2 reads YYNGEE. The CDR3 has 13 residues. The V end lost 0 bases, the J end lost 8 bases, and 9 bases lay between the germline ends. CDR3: CASSVVSLHEQFF. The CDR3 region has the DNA TGTGCCAGCAGCGTAGTTAGCCTACATGAGCAGTTCTTC.

The CDR3 reads CASSQDTASGALELFF. In nucleotides, the CDR3 is TGTGCCAGCAGCCAAGATACGGCTAGCGGGGCCCTGGAGCTGTTTTTT. The chain uses TRBV4-2 and TRBJ2-2; TRBD2 agrees at 9 bases. Unmatched junction bases numbered 9, after V lost 0 bases and J lost 10 bases. The CDR3 extends over 16 amino acids. Germline CDR1 is LGHNA and CDR2 is YNFKEQ.

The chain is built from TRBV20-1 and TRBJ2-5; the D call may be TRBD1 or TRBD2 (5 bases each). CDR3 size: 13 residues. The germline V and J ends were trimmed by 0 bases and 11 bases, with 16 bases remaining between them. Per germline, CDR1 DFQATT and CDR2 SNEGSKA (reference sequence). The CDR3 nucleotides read TGCAGTGCTAGAGATTCGACTGGGGGTGAGCAGTACTTC. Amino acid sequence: CSARDSTGGEQYF.

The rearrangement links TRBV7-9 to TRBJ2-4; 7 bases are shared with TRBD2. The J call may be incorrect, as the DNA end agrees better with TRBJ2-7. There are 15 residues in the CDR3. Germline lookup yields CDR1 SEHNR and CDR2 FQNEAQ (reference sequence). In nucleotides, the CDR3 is TGTGCCAGCAGCTCCATCCAGCGGGGAGCCTACGAGCAGTACTTC. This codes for CASSSIQRGAYEQYF.

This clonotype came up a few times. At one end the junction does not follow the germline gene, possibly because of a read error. CDR3 sequence (DNA): TGTGCCAGCAGCCAAGATGGGGGCAATCAGCCCCAGCATTTT. It encodes CASSQDGGNQPQHF. The chain uses TRBV4-1 and TRBJ1-5; no firm D call. This CDR3 has 14 amino acids. Germline V gene lookup returns CDR1 MGHRA and CDR2 YSYEKL.

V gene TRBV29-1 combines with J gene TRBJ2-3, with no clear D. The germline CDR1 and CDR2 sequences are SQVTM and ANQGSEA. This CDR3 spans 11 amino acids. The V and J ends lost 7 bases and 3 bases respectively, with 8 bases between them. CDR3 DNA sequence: TGCAGCGCGGAGTTTACAGATACGCAGTATTTT. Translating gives CSAEFTDTQYF.

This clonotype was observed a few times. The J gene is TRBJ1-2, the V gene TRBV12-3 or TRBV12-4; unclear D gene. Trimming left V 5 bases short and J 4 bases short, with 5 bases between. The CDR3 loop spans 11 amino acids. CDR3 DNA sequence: TGTGCCAGCAGTAATTCCTATGGCTACACCTTC. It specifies CASSNSYGYTF.

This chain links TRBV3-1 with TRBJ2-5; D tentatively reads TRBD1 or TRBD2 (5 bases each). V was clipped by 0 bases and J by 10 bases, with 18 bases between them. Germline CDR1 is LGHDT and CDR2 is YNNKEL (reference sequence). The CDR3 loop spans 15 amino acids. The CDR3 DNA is TGTGCCAGCAGCCAAGACGCCGGGACCGCTAGAGACCAGTACTTC. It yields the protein CASSQDAGTARDQYF.

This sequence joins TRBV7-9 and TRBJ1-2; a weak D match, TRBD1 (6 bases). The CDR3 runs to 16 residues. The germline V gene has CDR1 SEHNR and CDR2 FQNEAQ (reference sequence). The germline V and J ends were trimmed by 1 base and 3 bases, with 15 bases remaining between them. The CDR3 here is CASSLGGGTLDYGYTF. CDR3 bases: TGTGCCAGCAGCTTAGGAGGAGGGACACTCGACTATGGCTACACCTTC.

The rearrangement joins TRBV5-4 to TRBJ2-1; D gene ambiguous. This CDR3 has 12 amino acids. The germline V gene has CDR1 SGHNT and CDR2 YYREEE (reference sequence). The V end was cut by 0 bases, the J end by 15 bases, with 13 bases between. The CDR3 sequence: CASSLGPVPRFF. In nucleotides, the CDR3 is TGTGCCAGCAGCTTGGGCCCCGTTCCCCGGTTCTTC.

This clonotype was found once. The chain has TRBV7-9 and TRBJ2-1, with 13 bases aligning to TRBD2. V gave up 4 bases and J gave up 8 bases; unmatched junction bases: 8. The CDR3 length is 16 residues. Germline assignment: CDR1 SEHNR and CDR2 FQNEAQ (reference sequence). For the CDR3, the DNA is TGTGCCAGCAGCTCTTGGGGACTAGCGGGAAGGGATGAGCAGTTCTTC. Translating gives CASSSWGLAGRDEQFF.